A selection of T cell receptor beta chains follows, all from one sample in a study of blood T cell repertoires in COVID-19. TCRdb keeps only in-frame clones here, not all; method: immunoSEQ multiplex PCR. The table lists roughly 200,000 clones, roughly three quarters of them singletons. The sequencing sample was made of peripheral blood. All receptors come from a woman between 45 and 65 years old with active or convalescent COVID-19. Both conserved end residues are part of each CDR3. The D gene is left open where the match is weak. Clone size appears in some rows only: once, few, many, or a class for an expanded clone.

NA	TRBV6-2/TRBV6-3	TRBJ2-7	TRBD2	CASSYSSGGNEQYF	TGTGCCAGCAGTTATTCCAGCGGGGGAAACGAGCAGTACTTC
NA	TRBV30	TRBJ1-4	TRBD1	CAWSEQGISNEKLFF	TGTGCCTGGAGTGAACAGGGGATCTCTAATGAAAAACTGTTTTTT
NA	TRBV18	TRBJ2-7	TRBD1	CASSPPGTAYEQYF	TGTGCCAGCTCACCACCCGGGACAGCTTACGAGCAGTACTTC
NA	TRBV30	TRBJ2-5	TRBD2	CAWSSTGLAGGQETQYF	TGTGCCTGGAGTTCTACCGGATTAGCGGGGGGACAAGAGACCCAGTACTTC
NA	TRBV6-1	TRBJ1-2	NA	CASSEAAGWYGYTF	TGTGCCAGCAGTGAAGCGGCGGGTTGGTATGGCTACACCTTC
once	TRBV5-4	TRBJ1-1	TRBD1	CASSLGIGQEMEAFF	TGTGCCAGCAGCTTGGGGATTGGACAGGAGATGGAAGCTTTCTTT
NA	TRBV28	TRBJ2-7	NA	CASSSTTEAHEYYEQYF	TGTGCCAGCAGCTCCACCACGGAGGCCCACGAGTATTACGAGCAGTACTTC
few	TRBV7-6	TRBJ1-6	TRBD1	CASSFAGQGGSPLHF	TGTGCCAGCAGCTTCGCGGGACAGGGCGGTTCACCCCTCCACTTT
NA	TRBV3-1/TRBV3-2	TRBJ1-5	NA	CASNRDTTLNQPQHF	TGTGCCAGCAACCGGGACACCACACTCAATCAGCCCCAGCATTTT
NA	TRBV6-1	TRBJ1-5	NA	CASSEARGSNQPQHF	TGTGCCAGCAGTGAAGCGAGGGGGAGCAATCAGCCCCAGCATTTT
NA	TRBV29-1	TRBJ2-1	NA	CSVRMDYSYNEQFF	TGCAGCGTTCGAATGGACTACTCCTACAATGAGCAGTTCTTC
NA	TRBV11-2	TRBJ1-1	NA	CASSLSGANTEAFF	TGTGCCAGCAGCTTAAGTGGAGCGAACACTGAAGCTTTCTTT
many	TRBV3-1/TRBV3-2	TRBJ2-4	NA	CASSQATGWENIQYF	TGTGCCAGCAGCCAAGCTACAGGGTGGGAAAACATTCAGTACTTC
NA	TRBV9	TRBJ2-3	TRBD2	CASSVELAGVTPHDTQYF	TGTGCCAGCAGCGTAGAACTAGCGGGAGTCACCCCCCACGATACGCAGTATTTT
NA	TRBV7-9	TRBJ1-3	NA	CATREPGNTIYF	TGTGCTACCAGGGAACCTGGAAACACCATATATTTT
NA	TRBV7-2	TRBJ1-6	TRBD1	CASRQTGTHNSPLHF	TGTGCCAGCAGGCAGACAGGGACCCATAATTCACCCCTCCACTTT
NA	TRBV6-5	TRBJ1-1	TRBD1	CATQTGVSSAFF	TGTGCCACCCAAACAGGGGTTTCATCGGCTTTCTTT
NA	TRBV3-1/TRBV3-2	TRBJ2-5	NA	CASSQYQGETQYF	TGTGCCAGCAGCCAATATCAGGGAGAGACCCAGTACTTC
NA	TRBV30	TRBJ1-5	TRBD1	CAWSGGQVNQPQHF	TGTGCCTGGAGTGGCGGACAGGTCAATCAGCCCCAGCATTTT
NA	TRBV19	TRBJ1-6	NA	CASSPRSGNNSPLHF	TGTGCCAGTAGTCCTCGATCAGGGAATAATTCACCCCTCCACTTT
NA	TRBV3-1/TRBV3-2	TRBJ2-7	NA	CASSRPEGLGTYEQYF	TGTGCCAGCAGCCGGCCGGAAGGACTGGGGACCTACGAGCAGTACTTC
NA	TRBV6-2/TRBV6-3	TRBJ2-2	TRBD1	CASSTRTGGPGLELFF	TGTGCCAGCAGTACACGGACAGGGGGCCCCGGTTTGGAGCTGTTTTTT
NA	TRBV15	TRBJ2-5	NA	CATSRDTPQRQVPETQYF	TGTGCCACCAGCAGAGATACCCCTCAGCGACAGGTCCCAGAGACCCAGTACTTC
NA	TRBV11-2	TRBJ2-2	TRBD2	CASSLLVAGVRGELFF	TGTGCCAGCAGCTTGTTGGTTGCGGGGGTGCGCGGGGAGCTGTTTTTT
NA	TRBV12-5	TRBJ2-3	TRBD2	CASGLVLGFSGGAADTQYF	TGTGCTAGTGGTTTGGTACTGGGTTTCAGCGGGGGGGCCGCAGATACGCAGTATTTT
NA	TRBV3-1/TRBV3-2	TRBJ1-6	NA	CASSQADNSPLHF	TGTGCCAGCAGCCAAGCCGATAATTCACCCCTCCACTTT
NA	TRBV14	TRBJ2-1	TRBD2	CATTITVGLAVEQFF	TGTGCCACCACAATCACGGTCGGACTAGCGGTTGAGCAGTTCTTC
NA	TRBV7-2	TRBJ1-1	NA	CASSSKTDITEAFF	TGTGCCAGCAGCTCTAAGACAGACATCACTGAAGCTTTCTTT
NA	TRBV28	TRBJ2-1	TRBD2	CASSFPQGLAGGNEQFF	TGTGCCAGCAGTTTTCCCCAAGGACTAGCGGGAGGCAATGAGCAGTTCTTC
NA	TRBV7-3	TRBJ1-2	TRBD1	CASSPGQGHGYTF	TGTGCCAGCAGCCCGGGACAGGGGCATGGCTACACCTTC
NA	TRBV7-2	TRBJ2-5	NA	CASTPLGLGQGETQYF	TGTGCCAGCACCCCGCTAGGATTAGGGCAGGGGGAGACCCAGTACTTC
NA	TRBV18	TRBJ2-7	NA	CASSPQDYEQYF	TGTGCCAGCTCGCCCCAGGATTACGAGCAGTACTTC
NA	TRBV4-2	TRBJ1-4	TRBD1	CASTWGRTGTGDEKLFF	TGTGCCAGCACCTGGGGGCGGACCGGGACAGGAGATGAAAAACTGTTTTTT
NA	TRBV7-2	TRBJ2-2	TRBD2	CAGLLGLAGGNTNTGELFF	TGTGCCGGACTTCTGGGACTAGCGGGGGGTAACACGAACACCGGGGAGCTGTTTTTT
NA	TRBV25-1	TRBJ1-3	NA	CASSKLGDGNTIYF	TGTGCCAGCAGTAAATTGGGAGATGGAAACACCATATATTTT
NA	TRBV25-1	TRBJ1-5	TRBD1	CASSPSGQGSQPQHF	TGTGCCAGCAGTCCCTCGGGACAGGGTAGCCAGCCCCAGCATTTT
NA	TRBV2	TRBJ2-7	NA	CASRDGGWYEQYF	TGTGCCAGCAGGGATGGGGGGTGGTACGAGCAGTACTTC
NA	TRBV27	TRBJ1-5	NA	CASSSERGGRFGYSNQPQHF	TGTGCCAGCAGTTCGGAGCGCGGAGGTAGATTCGGGTATAGCAATCAGCCCCAGCATTTT
NA	TRBV19	TRBJ2-2	TRBD2	CASKIAGGSNTGELFF	TGTGCCAGTAAAATAGCGGGAGGTTCGAACACCGGGGAGCTGTTTTTT
NA	TRBV5-1	TRBJ2-3	TRBD1	CASRLTGRTDTQYF	TGCGCCAGCAGGTTGACAGGGCGGACAGATACGCAGTATTTT
NA	TRBV6-5	TRBJ1-5	NA	CASSEIDRSNQPQHF	TGTGCCAGCAGCGAGATCGACAGAAGCAATCAGCCCCAGCATTTT
NA	TRBV30	TRBJ1-5	NA	CAWSEGLQSNQPQHF	TGTGCCTGGAGTGAGGGACTTCAGAGCAATCAGCCCCAGCATTTT
NA	TRBV25-1	TRBJ2-7	TRBD1	CASRQDRRYEQYF	TGTGCCAGCCGACAGGACAGGCGTTACGAGCAGTACTTC